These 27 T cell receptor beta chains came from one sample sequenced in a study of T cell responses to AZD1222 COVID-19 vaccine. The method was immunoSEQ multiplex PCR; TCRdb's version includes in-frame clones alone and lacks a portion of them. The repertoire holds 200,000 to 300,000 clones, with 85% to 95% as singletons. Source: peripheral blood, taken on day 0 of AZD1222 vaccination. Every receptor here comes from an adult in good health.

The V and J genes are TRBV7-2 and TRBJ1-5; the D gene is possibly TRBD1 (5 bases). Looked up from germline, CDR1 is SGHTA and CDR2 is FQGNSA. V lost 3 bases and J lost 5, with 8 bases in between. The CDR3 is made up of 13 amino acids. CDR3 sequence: CASSFWGDQPQHF. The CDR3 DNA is TGTGCCAGCAGCTTTTGGGGCGATCAGCCCCAGCATTTT.

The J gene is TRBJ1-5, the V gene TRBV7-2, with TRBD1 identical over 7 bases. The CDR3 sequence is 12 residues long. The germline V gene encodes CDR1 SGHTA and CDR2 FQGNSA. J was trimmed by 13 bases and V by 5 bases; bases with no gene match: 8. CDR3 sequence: CASSARAGQQHF. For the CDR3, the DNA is TGTGCCAGCAGCGCACGAGCGGGACAGCAGCATTTT.

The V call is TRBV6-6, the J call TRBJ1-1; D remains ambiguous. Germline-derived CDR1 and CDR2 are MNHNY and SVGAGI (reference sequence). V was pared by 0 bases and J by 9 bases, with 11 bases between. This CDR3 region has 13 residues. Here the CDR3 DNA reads TGTGCCAGCAGTTACTCGGACGGGGTAAAAGCTTTCTTT. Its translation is CASSYSDGVKAFF.

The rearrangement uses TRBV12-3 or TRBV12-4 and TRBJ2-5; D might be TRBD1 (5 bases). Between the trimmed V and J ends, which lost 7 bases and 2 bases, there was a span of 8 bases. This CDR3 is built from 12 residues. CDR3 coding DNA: TGTGCCAGCAAGGGGTTTCAAGAGACCCAGTACTTC. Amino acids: CASKGFQETQYF.

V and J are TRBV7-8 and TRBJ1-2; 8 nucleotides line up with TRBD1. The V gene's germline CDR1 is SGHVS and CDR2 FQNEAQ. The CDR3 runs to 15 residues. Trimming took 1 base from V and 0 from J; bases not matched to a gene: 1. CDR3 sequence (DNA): TGTGCCAGCAGCTTAGTGGACAGGGCTAACTATGGCTACACCTTC. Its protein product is CASSLVDRANYGYTF.

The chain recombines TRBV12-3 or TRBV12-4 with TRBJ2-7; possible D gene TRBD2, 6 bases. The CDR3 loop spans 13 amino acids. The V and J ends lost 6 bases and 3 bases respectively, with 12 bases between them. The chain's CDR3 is CASSLGLFYEQYF. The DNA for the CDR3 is TGTGCCAGCAGCCTCGGACTATTCTACGAGCAGTACTTC.

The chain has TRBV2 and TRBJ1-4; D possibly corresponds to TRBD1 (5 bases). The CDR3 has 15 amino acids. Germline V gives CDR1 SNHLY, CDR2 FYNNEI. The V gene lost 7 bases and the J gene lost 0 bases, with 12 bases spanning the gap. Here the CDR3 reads CASNQDRATNEKLFF. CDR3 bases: TGTGCCAGCAACCAAGACAGAGCAACTAATGAAAAACTGTTTTTT.

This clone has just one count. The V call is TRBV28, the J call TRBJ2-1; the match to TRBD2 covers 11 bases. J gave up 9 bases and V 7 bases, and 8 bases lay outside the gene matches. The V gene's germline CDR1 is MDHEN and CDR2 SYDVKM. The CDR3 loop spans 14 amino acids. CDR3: CASTIAGGGSEQFF. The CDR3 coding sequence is TGTGCCAGCACTATAGCGGGAGGGGGGAGTGAGCAGTTCTTC.

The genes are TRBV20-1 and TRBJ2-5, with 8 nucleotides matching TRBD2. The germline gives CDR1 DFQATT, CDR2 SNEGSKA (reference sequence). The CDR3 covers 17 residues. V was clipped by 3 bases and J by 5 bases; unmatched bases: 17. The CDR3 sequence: CSASSSPIPSGGETQYF. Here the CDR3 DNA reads TGCAGTGCTAGTTCCAGTCCCATCCCGTCGGGGGGGGAGACCCAGTACTTC.

CDR3: CASSQAKTSLRRYNEQFF. In DNA, the CDR3 is TGTGCCAGCAGCCAAGCTAAAACCTCGTTGAGGAGGTACAATGAGCAGTTCTTC. The chain uses TRBV4-2 and TRBJ2-1, with D possibly matching TRBD2 (5 bases). The germline V gene encodes CDR1 LGHNA and CDR2 YNFKEQ. Trimming removed 1 base at V and 4 bases at J, with 20 bases between. The CDR3 is 18 residues long.

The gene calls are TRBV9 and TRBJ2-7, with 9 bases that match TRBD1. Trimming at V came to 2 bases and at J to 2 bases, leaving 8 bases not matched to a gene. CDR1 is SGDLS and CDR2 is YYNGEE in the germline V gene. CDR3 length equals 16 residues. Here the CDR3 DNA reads TGTGCCAGCAGCGTCGACTCTGGGACAGGGACCTACGAGCAGTACTTC. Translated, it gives CASSVDSGTGTYEQYF.

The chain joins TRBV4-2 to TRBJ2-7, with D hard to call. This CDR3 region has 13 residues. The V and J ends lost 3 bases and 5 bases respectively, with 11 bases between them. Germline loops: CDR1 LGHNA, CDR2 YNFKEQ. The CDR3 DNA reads TGTGCCAGCAGCCAGGGAAAGTCCCACGAGCAGTACTTC. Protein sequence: CASSQGKSHEQYF.

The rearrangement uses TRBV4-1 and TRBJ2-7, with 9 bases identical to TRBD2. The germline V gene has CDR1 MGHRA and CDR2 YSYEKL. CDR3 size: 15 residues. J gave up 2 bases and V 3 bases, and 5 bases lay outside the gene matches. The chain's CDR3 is CASSHRLAAPYEQYF. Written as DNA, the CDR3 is TGCGCCAGCAGCCATAGACTAGCGGCCCCCTACGAGCAGTACTTC.

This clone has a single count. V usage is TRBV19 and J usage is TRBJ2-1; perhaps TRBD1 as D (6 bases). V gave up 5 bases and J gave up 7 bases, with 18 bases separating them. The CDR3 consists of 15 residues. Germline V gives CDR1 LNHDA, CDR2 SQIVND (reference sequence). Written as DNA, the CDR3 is TGTGCCAGTAGTGCCACGGGACACAAGGGGAATGAGCAGTTCTTC. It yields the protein CASSATGHKGNEQFF.

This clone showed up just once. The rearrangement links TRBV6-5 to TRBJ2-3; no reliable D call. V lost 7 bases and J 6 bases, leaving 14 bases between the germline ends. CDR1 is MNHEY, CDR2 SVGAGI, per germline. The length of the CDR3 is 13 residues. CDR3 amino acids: CASTEAGWDTQYF. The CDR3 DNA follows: TGTGCCAGCACCGAGGCAGGATGGGATACGCAGTATTTT.

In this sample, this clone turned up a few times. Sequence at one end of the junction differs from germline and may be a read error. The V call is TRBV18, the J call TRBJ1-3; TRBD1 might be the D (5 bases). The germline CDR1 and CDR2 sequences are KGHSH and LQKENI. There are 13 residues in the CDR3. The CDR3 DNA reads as TGTGCCAGCTCACGAGGCCCGACAGAGACCAAATATTTT. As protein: CASSRGPTETKYF.

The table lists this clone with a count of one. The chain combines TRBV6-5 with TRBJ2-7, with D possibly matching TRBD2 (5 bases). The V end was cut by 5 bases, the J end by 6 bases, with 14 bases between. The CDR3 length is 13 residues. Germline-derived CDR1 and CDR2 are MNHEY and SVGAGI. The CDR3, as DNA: TGTGCCAGCAGTCCGGGAACAGACCGCGAGCAGTACTTC. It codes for CASSPGTDREQYF.

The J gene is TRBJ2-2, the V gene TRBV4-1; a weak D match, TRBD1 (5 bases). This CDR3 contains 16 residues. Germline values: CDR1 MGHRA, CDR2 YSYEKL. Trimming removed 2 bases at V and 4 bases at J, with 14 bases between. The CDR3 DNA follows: TGCGCCAGCAGCCAATCCGCAGTTAGGGGCACCGGGGAGCTGTTTTTT. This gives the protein CASSQSAVRGTGELFF.

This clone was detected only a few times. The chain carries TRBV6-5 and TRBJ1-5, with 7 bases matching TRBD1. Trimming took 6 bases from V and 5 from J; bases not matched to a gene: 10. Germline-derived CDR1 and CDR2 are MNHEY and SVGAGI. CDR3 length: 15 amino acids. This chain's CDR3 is CASSPTGPFYQPQHF. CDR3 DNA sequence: TGTGCCAGCAGCCCGACAGGGCCTTTTTATCAGCCCCAGCATTTT.

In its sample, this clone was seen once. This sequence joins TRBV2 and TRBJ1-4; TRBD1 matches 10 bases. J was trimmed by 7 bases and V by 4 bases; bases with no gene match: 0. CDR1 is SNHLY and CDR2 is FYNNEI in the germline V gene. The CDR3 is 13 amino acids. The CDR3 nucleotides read TGTGCCAGCAGTGGGGACAGGGGTGAAAAACTGTTTTTT. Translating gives CASSGDRGEKLFF.

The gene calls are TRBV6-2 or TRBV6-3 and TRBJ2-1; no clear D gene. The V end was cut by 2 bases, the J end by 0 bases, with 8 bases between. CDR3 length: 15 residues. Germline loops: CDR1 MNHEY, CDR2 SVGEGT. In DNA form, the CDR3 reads TGTGCCAGCAGTTACGGACCAAGCTCCTACAATGAGCAGTTCTTC. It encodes CASSYGPSSYNEQFF.

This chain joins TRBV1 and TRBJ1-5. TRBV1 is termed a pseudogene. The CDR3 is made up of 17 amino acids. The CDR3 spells CTSSQERGDPSNQPQHF. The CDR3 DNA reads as TGCACCAGCAGCCAAGAGAGAGGGGATCCTAGCAATCAGCCCCAGCATTTT.

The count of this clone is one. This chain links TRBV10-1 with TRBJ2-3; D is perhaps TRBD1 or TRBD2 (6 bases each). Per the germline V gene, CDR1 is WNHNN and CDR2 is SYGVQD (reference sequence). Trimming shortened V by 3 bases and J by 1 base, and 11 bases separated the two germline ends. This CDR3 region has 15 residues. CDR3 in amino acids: CASSERGPGTDTQYF. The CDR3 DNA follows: TGCGCCAGCAGTGAACGGGGGCCCGGCACAGATACGCAGTATTTT.

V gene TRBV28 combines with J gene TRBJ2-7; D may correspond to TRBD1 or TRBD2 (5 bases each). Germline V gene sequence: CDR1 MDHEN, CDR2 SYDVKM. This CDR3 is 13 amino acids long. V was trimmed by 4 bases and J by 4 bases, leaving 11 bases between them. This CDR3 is CASSWGKGYEQYF. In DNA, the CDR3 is TGTGCCAGCAGTTGGGGGAAAGGGTACGAGCAGTACTTC.

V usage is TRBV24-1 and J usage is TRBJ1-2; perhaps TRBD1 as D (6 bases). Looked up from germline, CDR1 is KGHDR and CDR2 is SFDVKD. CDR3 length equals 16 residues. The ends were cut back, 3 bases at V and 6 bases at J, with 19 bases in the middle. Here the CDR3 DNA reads TGTGCCACCAGTGATCCCTCGCGGGGAGGGGGTGATGGCTACACCTTC. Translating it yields CATSDPSRGGGDGYTF.

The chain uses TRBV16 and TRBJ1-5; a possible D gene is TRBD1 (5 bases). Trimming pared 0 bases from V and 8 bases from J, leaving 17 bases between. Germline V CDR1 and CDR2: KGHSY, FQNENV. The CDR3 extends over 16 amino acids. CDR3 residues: CASSQSSSARVEPQHF. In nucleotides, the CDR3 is TGTGCCAGCAGCCAATCAAGCTCGGCCAGGGTCGAGCCCCAGCATTTT.

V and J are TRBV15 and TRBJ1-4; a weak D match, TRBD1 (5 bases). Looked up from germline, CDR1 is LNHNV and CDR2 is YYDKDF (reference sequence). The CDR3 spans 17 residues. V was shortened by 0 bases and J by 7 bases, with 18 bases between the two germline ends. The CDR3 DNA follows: TGTGCCACCAGCAGAGAAACCATACCGGGACGGCGTGAAAAACTGTTTTTT. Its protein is CATSRETIPGRREKLFF.